Listed below are T cell receptor beta chains from one sample, sequenced in a study of blood T cell repertoires in COVID-19. Some clones are missing from TCRdb's copy, which holds only in-frame ones; the method was immunoSEQ multiplex PCR. The repertoire consists of a few hundred thousand clones, with approximately 88% occurring once and the leading ten covering 6%. The specimen was PBMCs or T cells enriched from blood (not recorded which). These receptors were collected from a woman between 35 and 50 years old who had recovered from COVID-19. Each CDR3 is given with its conserved first and last residue. A D gene is named only where the DNA matches it firmly. Where a row states a size, it is once, few, many or the class of an expanded clone; other rows omit it.

J gene: TRBJ1-1; V gene: TRBV7-9; D gene: TRBD1; CDR3 length: 17; clone size: NA; CDR3 protein: CASSSPGTGSMNTEAFF; CDR3 DNA: TGTGCCAGCAGTTCCCCCGGGACAGGATCCATGAACACTGAAGCTTTCTTT
J gene: TRBJ2-1; V gene: TRBV2; D gene: NA; CDR3 length: 12; clone size: NA; CDR3 protein: CASSEWAYEQFF; CDR3 DNA: TGTGCCAGCAGTGAATGGGCCTATGAGCAGTTCTTC
J gene: TRBJ2-7; V gene: TRBV28; D gene: TRBD1; CDR3 length: 16; clone size: NA; CDR3 protein: CASRTLGTGHAYEQYF; CDR3 DNA: TGTGCCAGCAGGACCCTCGGGACAGGTCATGCCTACGAGCAGTACTTC
J gene: TRBJ2-1; V gene: TRBV12-5; D gene: TRBD2; CDR3 length: 15; clone size: NA; CDR3 protein: CASGFPTRTRTEQFF; CDR3 DNA: TGTGCTAGTGGTTTTCCCACCAGGACTAGAACTGAGCAGTTCTTC
J gene: TRBJ2-1; V gene: TRBV7-6; D gene: TRBD2; CDR3 length: 15; clone size: NA; CDR3 protein: CASSSPSGSSGGQFF; CDR3 DNA: TGTGCCAGCAGCTCACCTAGCGGATCCTCCGGTGGGCAGTTCTTC
J gene: TRBJ2-7; V gene: TRBV28; D gene: TRBD1; CDR3 length: 16; clone size: NA; CDR3 protein: CASSYPRGQTLYEQYF; CDR3 DNA: TGTGCCAGCAGTTATCCTCGGGGACAGACCCTCTACGAGCAGTACTTC
J gene: TRBJ2-1; V gene: TRBV28; D gene: TRBD1; CDR3 length: 11; clone size: NA; CDR3 protein: CASSFDRGQFF; CDR3 DNA: TGTGCCAGCAGTTTCGACAGGGGACAGTTCTTC
J gene: TRBJ1-2; V gene: TRBV28; D gene: NA; CDR3 length: 17; clone size: once; CDR3 protein: CASSVTGGQPSNYGYTF; CDR3 DNA: TGTGCCAGCAGCGTTACGGGCGGGCAGCCATCTAACTATGGCTACACCTTC
J gene: TRBJ2-7; V gene: TRBV7-8; D gene: TRBD1; CDR3 length: 14; clone size: NA; CDR3 protein: CASSPRDRGYEQYF; CDR3 DNA: TGTGCCAGCAGCCCCCGGGACAGGGGCTACGAGCAGTACTTC
J gene: TRBJ2-1; V gene: TRBV6-5; D gene: NA; CDR3 length: 16; clone size: NA; CDR3 protein: CASSYGGQNSYNEQFF; CDR3 DNA: TGTGCCAGCAGTTACGGTGGACAGAACTCCTACAATGAGCAGTTCTTC
J gene: TRBJ1-5; V gene: TRBV3-1/TRBV3-2; D gene: NA; CDR3 length: 15; clone size: NA; CDR3 protein: CASSPESGVGQPQHF; CDR3 DNA: TGTGCCAGCAGCCCGGAAAGTGGAGTCGGTCAGCCCCAGCATTTT